The rows below give T cell receptor beta chains drawn from one sample of a study of T cell responses to AZD1222 COVID-19 vaccine. TCRdb's copy holds only in-frame clones and misses some; the assay was immunoSEQ multiplex PCR. The sample holds under 150,000 clones, 91% seen once. The material sequenced was peripheral blood, taken 28 days after the second AZD1222 dose. The source is an adult who received the AZD1222 COVID-19 vaccine. CDR3s include the opening cysteine and the closing phenylalanine or tryptophan. Each record gives: D gene, J gene, clone size, V gene, CDR3 DNA, CDR3 protein. A D gene is named only where the DNA matches it firmly. Rows give clone size only sometimes, using once, few, many, or a class for an expanded clone.

D gene: NA
J gene: TRBJ1-4
clone size: NA
V gene: TRBV5-8
CDR3 DNA: TGTGCCAGCAGCCCCGCGGGGGGTTCAACTAATGAAAAACTGTTTTTT
CDR3 protein: CASSPAGGSTNEKLFF

D gene: NA
J gene: TRBJ1-1
clone size: NA
V gene: TRBV12-3/TRBV12-4
CDR3 DNA: TGTGCCAGTTATACTACCGGTACTCCTGAAGCTTTCTTT
CDR3 protein: CASYTTGTPEAFF

D gene: TRBD1
J gene: TRBJ1-3
clone size: NA
V gene: TRBV6-2/TRBV6-3
CDR3 DNA: TGTGCCAGCAGCCCATGGACAGGGGAAGGAAACACCATATATTTT
CDR3 protein: CASSPWTGEGNTIYF

D gene: NA
J gene: TRBJ1-1
clone size: NA
V gene: TRBV6-2/TRBV6-3
CDR3 DNA: TGTGCCAGCAGTTACGGGGGAGCCCTGAACACTGAAGCTTTCTTT
CDR3 protein: CASSYGGALNTEAFF

D gene: NA
J gene: TRBJ1-2
clone size: NA
V gene: TRBV29-1
CDR3 DNA: TGCAGCGTTGAACACCCCCGCAACTATGGCTACACCTTC
CDR3 protein: CSVEHPRNYGYTF

D gene: NA
J gene: TRBJ1-2
clone size: NA
V gene: TRBV2
CDR3 DNA: TGTGCCAGCATAAGGGGAGGGATCGGCTATGGCTACACCTTC
CDR3 protein: CASIRGGIGYGYTF

D gene: TRBD1
J gene: TRBJ1-3
clone size: NA
V gene: TRBV7-8
CDR3 DNA: TGTGCCAGCGAGCAGGGGGTCGGAAACACCATATATTTT
CDR3 protein: CASEQGVGNTIYF

D gene: NA
J gene: TRBJ1-6
clone size: few
V gene: TRBV9
CDR3 DNA: TGTGCCAGCAGCGTAGACAGCAATAATTCACCCCTCCACTTT
CDR3 protein: CASSVDSNNSPLHF

D gene: NA
J gene: TRBJ1-1
clone size: NA
V gene: TRBV4-3
CDR3 DNA: TGCGCCAGCAGCCAAGAAGGGGGGAGTGTAGCTTTCTTT
CDR3 protein: CASSQEGGSVAFF

D gene: TRBD1
J gene: TRBJ2-1
clone size: NA
V gene: TRBV6-5
CDR3 DNA: TGTGCCAGCAGATCCGGACAGGGGGCTGGCAATGAGCAGTTCTTC
CDR3 protein: CASRSGQGAGNEQFF

D gene: TRBD1
J gene: TRBJ1-2
clone size: NA
V gene: TRBV6-5
CDR3 DNA: TGTGCCAGCAGTTACTCGTCGGGACAGGATTATGGCTACACCTTC
CDR3 protein: CASSYSSGQDYGYTF

D gene: NA
J gene: TRBJ2-3
clone size: NA
V gene: TRBV5-1
CDR3 DNA: TGCGCCAGCAGCTTTTCCGGGCTGCAGTATTTT
CDR3 protein: CASSFSGLQYF

D gene: TRBD2
J gene: TRBJ2-5
clone size: NA
V gene: TRBV6-5
CDR3 DNA: TGTGCCAGCAGCAACCCGGGGGGTAGGACCCAGTACTTC
CDR3 protein: CASSNPGGRTQYF

D gene: NA
J gene: TRBJ1-2
clone size: NA
V gene: TRBV12-3/TRBV12-4
CDR3 DNA: TGTGCCAGCAGTTTTGGGGTCTATGGCTACACCTTC
CDR3 protein: CASSFGVYGYTF

D gene: NA
J gene: TRBJ1-1
clone size: NA
V gene: TRBV12-3/TRBV12-4
CDR3 DNA: TGTGCCAGCAGTTTAACGGAGAACCGAGAAGCTTTCTTT
CDR3 protein: CASSLTENREAFF

D gene: NA
J gene: TRBJ1-2
clone size: NA
V gene: TRBV7-9
CDR3 DNA: TGTGCCAGCAGCGGAAGAAACTCCAACTATGGCTACACCTTC
CDR3 protein: CASSGRNSNYGYTF

D gene: NA
J gene: TRBJ1-6
clone size: NA
V gene: TRBV5-6
CDR3 DNA: TGTGCCAGCAGCTTGGAGGCCAGGGGTTATTCACCCCTCCACTTT
CDR3 protein: CASSLEARGYSPLHF

D gene: TRBD2
J gene: TRBJ2-1
clone size: NA
V gene: TRBV9
CDR3 DNA: TGTGCCAGCAGCGTCTCAGCGGGGAGCTCCTACAATGAGCAGTTCTTC
CDR3 protein: CASSVSAGSSYNEQFF

D gene: TRBD2
J gene: TRBJ2-1
clone size: NA
V gene: TRBV7-9
CDR3 DNA: TGTGCCAGCAGCCATGCTAAGCGGGGGGGCCGTTCCTACAATGAGCAGTTCTTC
CDR3 protein: CASSHAKRGGRSYNEQFF

D gene: NA
J gene: TRBJ2-5
clone size: NA
V gene: TRBV5-4
CDR3 DNA: TGTGCCAGCAGCTTTTTTCTAGGGGGGGAGATTGGGGAGACCCAGTACTTC
CDR3 protein: CASSFFLGGEIGETQYF

D gene: TRBD1
J gene: TRBJ1-5
clone size: once
V gene: TRBV12-3/TRBV12-4
CDR3 DNA: TGTGCCAGCAGCGGACAGGTGGATCAGCCCCAGCATTTT
CDR3 protein: CASSGQVDQPQHF

D gene: NA
J gene: TRBJ2-1
clone size: NA
V gene: TRBV4-1
CDR3 DNA: TGCGCCAGCAGCAGGGGGACATTATACAATGAGCAGTTCTTC
CDR3 protein: CASSRGTLYNEQFF

D gene: TRBD2
J gene: TRBJ2-5
clone size: NA
V gene: TRBV11-1
CDR3 DNA: TGTGCCAGCAGCTTAGCGGCCAGCGGGGGGGGACCGGAGACCCAGTACTTC
CDR3 protein: CASSLAASGGGPETQYF